This TCR beta chain was sequenced in a study of blood T cell repertoires in COVID-19. Turning to the study itself: The United States, Italy and Spain were the sources of the acute and convalescent COVID-19 samples. PBMCs, B-cell-depleted T cells, or T cells provided the cDNA or gDNA that made up the material.

This CDR3 is built from 10 residues. Germline V lookup: CDR1 MNHEY, CDR2 SVGAGI. V was shortened by 8 bases and J by 7 bases, with 9 bases between the two germline ends. Under the authors' procedure: From reference gene primer amplification, estimates of nucleated cell counts were derived. Only in-frame clones appear in the TCRdb table, and some are missing; sequencing was by immunoSEQ multiplex PCR. V, J and clone size are taken as reported in that table, and D and trimming were inferred from the DNA itself. The sample holds some 290,000 clones, approximately 87% seen once. Sequenced material: peripheral blood. This chain connects TRBV6-5 to TRBJ2-7, with D perhaps TRBD1 (5 bases). This clonotype was sampled from a man between 60 and 75 years old who had recovered from COVID-19. In nucleotides, the CDR3 is TGTGCCAGCCGCGACAGTGAGCAGTACTTC. It specifies CASRDSEQYF.